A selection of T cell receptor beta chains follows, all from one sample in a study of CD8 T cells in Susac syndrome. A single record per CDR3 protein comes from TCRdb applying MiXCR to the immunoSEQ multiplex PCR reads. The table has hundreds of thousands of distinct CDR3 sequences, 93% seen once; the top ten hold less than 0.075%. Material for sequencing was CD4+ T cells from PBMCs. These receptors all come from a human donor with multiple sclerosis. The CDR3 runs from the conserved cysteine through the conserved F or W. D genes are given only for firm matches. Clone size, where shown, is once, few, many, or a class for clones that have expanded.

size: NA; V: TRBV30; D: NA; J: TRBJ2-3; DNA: TGTGCCTGGAGTGACACAGATACGCAGTATTTT; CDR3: CAWSDTDTQYF
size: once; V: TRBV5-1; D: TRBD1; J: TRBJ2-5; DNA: TGCGCCAGCAGCTTGGAGAGAGGGGGCATGGAGACCCAGTACTTC; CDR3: CASSLERGGMETQYF
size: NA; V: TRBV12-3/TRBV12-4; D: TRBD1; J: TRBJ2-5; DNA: TGTGCCAGCAGTTTCCTGCGGGACAGGGGAGGAGAGACCCAGTACTTC; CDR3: CASSFLRDRGGETQYF
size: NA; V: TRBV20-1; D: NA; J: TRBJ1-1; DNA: TGCAGTGCTAGAGGAGGACTGATGAACACTGAAGCTTTCTTT; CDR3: CSARGGLMNTEAFF
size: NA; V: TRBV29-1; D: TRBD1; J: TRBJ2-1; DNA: TGCAGCGCCGGGACAGGGGCCTACAATGAGCAGTTCTTC; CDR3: CSAGTGAYNEQFF
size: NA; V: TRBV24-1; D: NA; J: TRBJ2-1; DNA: TGTGCCACCAGTGATTTTACGGGGAGCTCCTACAATGAGCAGTTCTTC; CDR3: CATSDFTGSSYNEQFF
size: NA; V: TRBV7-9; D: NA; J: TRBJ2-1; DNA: TGTGCCAGCAGCTTAAACAAGGGGCTGGATAGTGAGCAGTTCTTC; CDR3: CASSLNKGLDSEQFF
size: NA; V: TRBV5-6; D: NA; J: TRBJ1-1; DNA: TGTGCCAGCAGCTTGGAGGCAGGGGCCGCTTTCTTT; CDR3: CASSLEAGAAFF
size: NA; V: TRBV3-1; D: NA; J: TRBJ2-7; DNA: TGTGCCAGCAGCCAACTCCCGGGGCCCTACGAGCAGTACTTC; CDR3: CASSQLPGPYEQYF
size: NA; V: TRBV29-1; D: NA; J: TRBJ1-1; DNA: TGCAGCGTTCCGGGGAACACTGAAGCTTTCTTT; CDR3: CSVPGNTEAFF
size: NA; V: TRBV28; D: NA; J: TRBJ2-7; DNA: TGTGCCAGCAGATCCGGGTGGGAAGAGCAGTACTTC; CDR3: CASRSGWEEQYF
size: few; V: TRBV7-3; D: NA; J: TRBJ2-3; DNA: TGTGCCAGCAGCTTTACCGGAGATACGCAGTATTTT; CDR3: CASSFTGDTQYF
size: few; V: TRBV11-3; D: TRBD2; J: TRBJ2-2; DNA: TGTGCCAGCAGCTTCGGGACTAGAAACACCGGGGAGCTGTTTTTT; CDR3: CASSFGTRNTGELFF
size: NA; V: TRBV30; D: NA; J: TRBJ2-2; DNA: TGTGCCTGGAAGCCCATAGGGGGGTTCACCGGGGAGCTGTTTTTT; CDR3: CAWKPIGGFTGELFF
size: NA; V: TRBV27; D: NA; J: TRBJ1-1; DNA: TGTGCCAGCAGTCAGCGGTTAAGGGGTGAAGCTTTCTTT; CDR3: CASSQRLRGEAFF
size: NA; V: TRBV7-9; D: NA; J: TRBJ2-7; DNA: TGTGCCAGCAGCCGCCAGGGGACACTGATGAACCCGGGGGGCGAGCAGTACTTC; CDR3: CASSRQGTLMNPGGEQYF
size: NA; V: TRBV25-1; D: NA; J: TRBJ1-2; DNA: TGTGCCAGCAGTGAGTCGGGCAGGGCCCATGGCTACACCTTC; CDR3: CASSESGRAHGYTF
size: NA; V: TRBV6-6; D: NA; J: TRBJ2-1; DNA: TGTGCCAGCACAACGGGGTATGGTAGGAATGAGCAGTTCTTC; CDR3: CASTTGYGRNEQFF
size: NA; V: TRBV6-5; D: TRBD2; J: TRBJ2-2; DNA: TGTGCCAGCAGTTACGCGTCCCGACTAGCGGGCTGGACCGGGGAGCTGTTTTTT; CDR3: CASSYASRLAGWTGELFF
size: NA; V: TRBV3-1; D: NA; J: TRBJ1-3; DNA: TGTGCCAGCAGCCAAGTTTCAGGGCACTCTGGAAACACCATATATTTT; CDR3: CASSQVSGHSGNTIYF
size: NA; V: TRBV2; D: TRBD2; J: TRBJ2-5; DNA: TGTGCCAGCAGTGAACTAGCGGGGTCGTTGGGAGAGACCCAGTACTTC; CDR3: CASSELAGSLGETQYF
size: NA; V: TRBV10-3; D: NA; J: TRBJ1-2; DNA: TGTGCCATCAGTCGCGAGGAGGGGAACTATGGCTACACCTTC; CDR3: CAISREEGNYGYTF
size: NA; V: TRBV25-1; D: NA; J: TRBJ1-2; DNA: TGTGCCAGCAGTGAAGACGGGTGGGGCTACACCTTC; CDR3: CASSEDGWGYTF
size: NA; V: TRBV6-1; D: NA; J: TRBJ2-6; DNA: TGTGCCAGCAGTGAATTTAGCCCATCCAGCTCTGGGGCCAACGTCCTGACTTTC; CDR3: CASSEFSPSSSGANVLTF
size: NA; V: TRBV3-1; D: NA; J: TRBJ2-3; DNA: TGTGCCAGCAGCCAAGATAGGGGGGTTGTTACAGATACGCAGTATTTT; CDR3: CASSQDRGVVTDTQYF
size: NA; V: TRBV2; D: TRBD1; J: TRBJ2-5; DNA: TGTGCCAGCAGTGAATTATGGGACAGCCAAGAGACCCAGTACTTC; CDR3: CASSELWDSQETQYF
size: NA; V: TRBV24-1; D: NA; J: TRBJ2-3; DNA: TGTGCCACCAGTGATCCGCTAGGAGATCTCGGGACAGATACGCAGTATTTT; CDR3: CATSDPLGDLGTDTQYF
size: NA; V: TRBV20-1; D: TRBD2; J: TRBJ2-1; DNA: TGCAGTGCTAGAGACATCTTAGCGGGGGGTGTAAATGAGCAGTTCTTC; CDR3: CSARDILAGGVNEQFF
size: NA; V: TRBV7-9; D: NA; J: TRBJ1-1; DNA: TGTGCCAGCACCGTCTATCCGGGGAAGACTGAAGCTTTCTTT; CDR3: CASTVYPGKTEAFF
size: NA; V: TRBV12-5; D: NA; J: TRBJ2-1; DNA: TGTGCTAGTGGTTTAGTTCTCGGACGGTCCTCGACCAATGAGCAGTTCTTC; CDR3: CASGLVLGRSSTNEQFF
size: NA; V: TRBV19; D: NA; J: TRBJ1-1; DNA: TGTGCCAGTGCTTCACCTGGGGACATGAACACTGAAGCTTTCTTT; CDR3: CASASPGDMNTEAFF
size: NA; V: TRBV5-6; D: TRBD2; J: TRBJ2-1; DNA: TGTGCCAGCAATACCGGACTAGCGGGAGTACGGGAGCAGTTCTTC; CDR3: CASNTGLAGVREQFF
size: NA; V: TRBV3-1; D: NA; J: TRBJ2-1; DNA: TGTGCCAGCAGCGGAATATCAGGGGGAGGCTACAATGAGCAGTTCTTC; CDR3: CASSGISGGGYNEQFF
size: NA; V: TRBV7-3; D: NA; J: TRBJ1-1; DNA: TGTGCCAGCAAGGTGGACTTGAACACTGAAGCTTTCTTT; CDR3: CASKVDLNTEAFF
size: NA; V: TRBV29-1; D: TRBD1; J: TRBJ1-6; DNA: TGCAGCGTTTCAGGGGGCGGTAATTCACCCCTCCACTTT; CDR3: CSVSGGGNSPLHF
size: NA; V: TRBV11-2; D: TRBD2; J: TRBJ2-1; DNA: TGTGCCAGCAGGCCGACTAGCGGGAGGGCCGGTCCGTTCTTC; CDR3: CASRPTSGRAGPFF
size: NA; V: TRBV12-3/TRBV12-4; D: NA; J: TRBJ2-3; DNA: TGTGCCAGCTCGGGGCTGGATACGCAGTATTTT; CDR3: CASSGLDTQYF
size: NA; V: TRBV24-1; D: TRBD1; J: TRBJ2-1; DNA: TGTGCCACCAGTGACCCGGGACAGCCCGTCCCCTACAATGAGCAGTTCTTC; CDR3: CATSDPGQPVPYNEQFF
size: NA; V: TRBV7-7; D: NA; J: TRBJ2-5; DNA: TGTGCCAGCAGCTTAGAATCGGTTTTGGGGACCCAGTACTTC; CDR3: CASSLESVLGTQYF
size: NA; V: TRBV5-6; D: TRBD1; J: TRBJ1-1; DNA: TGTGCCAGCAGCCCCACAGGGGTCGCGGGAGGATATATGAACACTGAAGCTTTCTTT; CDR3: CASSPTGVAGGYMNTEAFF
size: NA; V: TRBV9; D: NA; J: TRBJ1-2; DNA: TGTGCCAGCAGCCCGAGTACTGGGAACTATGGCTACACCTTC; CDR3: CASSPSTGNYGYTF
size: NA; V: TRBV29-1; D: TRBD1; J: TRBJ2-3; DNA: TGCAGCGGCCACCAGTCTTTCGGACAGGGAACAGATACGCAGTATTTT; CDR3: CSGHQSFGQGTDTQYF
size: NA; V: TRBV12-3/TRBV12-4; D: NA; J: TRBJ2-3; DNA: TGTGCCAGCTTTCGGGGGAGGCAGTATTTT; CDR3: CASFRGRQYF
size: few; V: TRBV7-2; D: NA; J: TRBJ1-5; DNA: TGTGCCAGCAGCACCTCCGGACGGCCGCCCCAGCATTTT; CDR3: CASSTSGRPPQHF
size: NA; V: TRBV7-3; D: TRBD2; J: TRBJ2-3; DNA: TGTGCCAGCAGCTCCGGACTAGCGAGAGATACGCAGTATTTT; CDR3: CASSSGLARDTQYF
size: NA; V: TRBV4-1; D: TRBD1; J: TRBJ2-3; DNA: TGCGCCAGCAGCCAATTTGGGGGACAGGGCCTAGATACGCAGTATTTT; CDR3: CASSQFGGQGLDTQYF
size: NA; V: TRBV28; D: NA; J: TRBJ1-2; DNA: TGTGCCAGCAGTTTATTCTATGATAATGGCTACACCTTC; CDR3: CASSLFYDNGYTF
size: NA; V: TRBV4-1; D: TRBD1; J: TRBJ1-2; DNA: TGCGCCAGCAGCCAAGATCCCACAGGGGTTTATGGCTACACCTTC; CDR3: CASSQDPTGVYGYTF
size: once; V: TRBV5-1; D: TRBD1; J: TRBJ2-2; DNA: TGCGCCAGCAGCCTTACGACCGGGACAGGGCAGACCGGGGAGCTGTTTTTT; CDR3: CASSLTTGTGQTGELFF
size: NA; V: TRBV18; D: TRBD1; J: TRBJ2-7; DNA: TGTGCCAGCTCACCTCTCCAGGGGGATCTCTACGAGCAGTACTTC; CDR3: CASSPLQGDLYEQYF
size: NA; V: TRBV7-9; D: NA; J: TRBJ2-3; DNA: TGTGCCAGCAGCTTAGACCTAAAACCCCCAGATACGCAGTATTTT; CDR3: CASSLDLKPPDTQYF
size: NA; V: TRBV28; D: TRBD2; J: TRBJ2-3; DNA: TGTGCCAGCAGACTAGGACTAGCAAATACGCAGTATTTT; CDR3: CASRLGLANTQYF
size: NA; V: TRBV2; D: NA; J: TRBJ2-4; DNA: TGTGCCAGCAGTGAGGGTTCGACAGGATGGTACTTC; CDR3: CASSEGSTGWYF
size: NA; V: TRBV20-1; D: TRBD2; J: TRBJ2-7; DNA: TGCAGTGCTCACGGGGGGGCTGAATACGAGCAGTACTTC; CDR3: CSAHGGAEYEQYF
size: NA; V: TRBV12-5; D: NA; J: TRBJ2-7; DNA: TGTGCTAGTGGTCCCGCGGGCCCTATCTACGAGCAGTACTTC; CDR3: CASGPAGPIYEQYF